This TCR beta chain was observed in a study of blood T cell repertoires in COVID-19 (dated by TCRdb to between 2020 and 2021). Describing the broader study: Samples covering the acute and convalescent phases of COVID-19 were provided by collaborators in the United States, Italy and Spain. The material from the prospective study consisted of cDNA or gDNA derived from T cells, B-cell-depleted T cells, or PBMCs. The dataset comprised deeply sampled blood TCRbeta repertoires from subjects exposed to, actively infected with, or recovered from COVID-19. The repertoires were made available in a free public database intended to serve as a resource for research on the immune response to SARS-CoV-2. The samples were drawn from the first 160 participants of the ongoing ImmuneRACE study and from 1,254 subjects provided by 6 global collaborators. A de-identified subject ID, COVID-19 status, age in years and sex were almost always included in the sample metadata. Where available, HLA class I and class II types were obtained from metadata supplied by the sample provider rather than from assay-based typing.

For this clone: Its antigen is still unknown. Nothing much larger sits one base from this clone, and base qualities are not available.

Study-level results and caveats: The quantity of clinical and demographic metadata differed by source and by participant and was supplied without curation.

TCRbeta CDR3 regions were amplified from genomic DNA by means of the immunoSEQ Assay, a bias-controlled multiplex PCR. In the paper's pipeline: Within the assay, amplification of reference gene primers was used to estimate how many nucleated cells each sample contained. Sequence reads were collapsed and filtered to measure the absolute abundance of every unique TCRbeta CDR3 rearrangement. Productive Simpson clonality was computed per sample as the square root of Simpson's diversity index over productive rearrangements. Here the immuneACCESS table is served through TCRdb, limited to in-frame sequences with V and J called. Missing clones are a known gap in these copies; in checked studies unresolved V genes cover under half, and the rest lacks a known reason. The V and J calls and clone size are taken from that table; D and trimming were inferred from the DNA. The sample table lists some 250,000 clones, approximately 91% of them with a count of one. 2.3% of the sample is in the top ten clones.

The germline V gene gives CDR1 as SGDLS and CDR2 as YYNGEE. The V end loses 6 bases and the J end loses 5 bases, and a stretch of 5 bases separates them. CDR3 length: 10 amino acids, cysteine to phenylalanine. The read is trimmed to its CDR3 DNA, 30 bases read in frame from base 1. In the prospective study, participants were about 18 to 95 years old, resided in approximately 22 geographic areas of the United States, and were enrolled through a virtual design. In the prospective study, participants were assigned to cohorts based on the clinical history participants reported in a screening survey and a study questionnaire. Each participant in the prospective study had whole blood, serum and a nasopharyngeal or oropharyngeal swab collected by mobile phlebotomists. Prospective study participants could optionally give additional blood draws and questionnaires over an approximately two-month period. Prospective study blood samples were shipped either frozen or at room temperature before DNA extraction.

What was sequenced was PBMCs or T cells enriched from blood (not recorded which). The chain joins TRBV9 to TRBJ2-5, with an unclear D gene assignment. This TCR was sampled from a woman aged 40 to 55 with acute COVID-19. The encoded CDR3 is CASTRETQYF. The DNA sequence is given as TGTGCCAGCACCCGGGAGACCCAGTACTTC.